This T cell receptor (beta chain) derives from a study of blood T cells in healthy people across ages. The study's findings and limits: Strong correlation linked observed beta diversity and percent naive T cells.

The total RNA that was extracted per sample amounted to at least 5.5 micrograms. The germline V and J ends were trimmed by 4 bases and 6 bases, with 21 bases remaining between them. The germline gives CDR1 SGHRS, CDR2 YFSETQ. CDR3 length equals 16 residues. Then a second PCR, running roughly 7 to 11 cycles, was carried out with a sample-barcoded 5' primer and a J-beta primer mix. From the 5' RACE reads, TCRdb called clonotypes with MiXCR, one entry per CDR3 protein. In the table there are 650,000 to 700,000 distinct CDR3 sequences, 52% of which are singletons. As for this clonotype: The antigen remains undetermined. It may be a read error: a sequence one base away is much more abundant.

The receptor was derived from an elderly woman in good health. This sequence joins TRBV5-1 and TRBJ2-3; perhaps TRBD2 as D (5 bases). The sequencing input was blood. The CDR3 here is CASSPTITDELDTQYF. CDR3 DNA sequence: TGCGCCAGCAGCCCGACTATAACCGATGAGTTGGATACGCAGTATTTT.